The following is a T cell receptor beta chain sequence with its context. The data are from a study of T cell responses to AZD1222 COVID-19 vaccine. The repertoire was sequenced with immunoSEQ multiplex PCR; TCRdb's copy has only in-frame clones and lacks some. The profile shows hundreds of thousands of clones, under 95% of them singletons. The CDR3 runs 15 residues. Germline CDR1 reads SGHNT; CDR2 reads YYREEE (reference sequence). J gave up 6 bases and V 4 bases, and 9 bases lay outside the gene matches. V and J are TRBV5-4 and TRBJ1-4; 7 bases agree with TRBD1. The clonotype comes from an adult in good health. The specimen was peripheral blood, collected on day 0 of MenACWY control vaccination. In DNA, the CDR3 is TGTGCCAGCAGCCGGACCGGGACAGACGATGAAAAACTGTTTTTT. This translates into CASSRTGTDDEKLFF. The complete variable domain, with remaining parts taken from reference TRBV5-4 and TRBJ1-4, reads ETGVTQSPTHLIKTRGQQVTLRCSSQSGHNTVSWYQQALGQGPQFIFQYYREEENGRGNFPPRFSGLQFPNYSSELNVNALELDDSALYLCASSRTGTDDEKLFFGSGTQLSVL.